Included here is one TCR beta chain sequence, with context. The antigen is undetermined. The assay was immunoSEQ multiplex PCR, and TCRdb's table has in-frame clones only and misses some. The data hold 170,000 or so clones, with 90% observed a single time. The CDR3 is 18 residues long. Unmatched junction bases numbered 11, after V lost 0 bases and J lost 5 bases. In germline, CDR1 is LGHNA, CDR2 YNFKEQ. This sample was taken from a study of T cell responses to AZD1222 COVID-19 vaccine. Study results and caveats: Vaccine-related CD4 TCRs covered spike, predominating at 160-218 and 743-854. Among the donors, most were white British and more were female, and clonal diversity was possibly underestimated.

The receptor's source is an adult in good health. The sample consisted of peripheral blood, taken on day 0 of AZD1222 vaccination. J is TRBJ2-7 and V is TRBV4-2, with 12 nucleotides matching TRBD1. The CDR3 region has the DNA TGTGCCAGCAGCCAAGAAATGTTGGGTGGGACAGGGGGCCACGAGCAGTACTTC. Encoded protein: CASSQEMLGGTGGHEQYF.